The count of the clone carrying this TCR beta chain is one. Germline lookup yields CDR1 SGHRS and CDR2 YFSETQ. There are 14 residues in the CDR3. Trimming removed 2 bases from V and 5 bases from J, with 13 bases in between. Authors' analysis steps: Estimated nucleated cell counts came from reference gene primer amplification. Here immunoSEQ multiplex PCR was the method, and the copy in TCRdb shows in-frame clones only, minus some. The V and J calls and clone size were taken over from that table, and D and trimming were inferred from the DNA. The profile shows around 16,000 clones, about 88% of them singletons. This sample is drawn from a study of blood T cell repertoires in COVID-19. Study-wide context: From T cells, B-cell-depleted T cells, or PBMCs came the material, which was cDNA or gDNA.

This TCR derives from a man in his sixties with acute or convalescent COVID-19. V usage is TRBV5-1 and J usage is TRBJ1-1; weak D call: TRBD1 (5 bases). Sequenced sample: peripheral blood. The CDR3 DNA is TGCGCCAGCAGCTTCGGGGGAGAGGGGACTGAAGCTTTCTTT. The encoded protein is CASSFGGEGTEAFF.